These T cell receptor beta chains were read from a single sample in a study of regulatory T cells in long-lasting Graves disease. TCRdb processed the multiplex PCR reads anew with MiXCR; each CDR3 protein has one entry. The table has 400,000 to 500,000 distinct CDR3 sequences, roughly a fifth seen once; the top ten hold approximately 6.4%. Sequenced here: peripheral blood mononuclear cells (PBMCs), sampled when the disease was refractory, from a patient treated with antithyroid drugs. These receptors all stem from a female donor with Graves disease. Both conserved end residues are part of each CDR3. The D gene is left open where the match is weak. Rows may omit the clone size; those that give it use once, few, many or a size class.

TRBD2,.,14,TRBJ2-7,TRBV19,TGTGCCAGTAGTATGGGACTAGCTCCCTACGAGCAGTACTTC,CASSMGLAPYEQYF
TRBD2,many,15,TRBJ2-5,TRBV20-1,TGCAGTGCTTGGCCCCGGGGGGTAGTGGGAGAGACCCAGTACTTC,CSAWPRGVVGETQYF
TRBD1,many,14,TRBJ2-5,TRBV7-9,TGTGCCAGCAGCTACCCAGGGGGACGGGGGACCCAGTACTTC,CASSYPGGRGTQYF
TRBD1,many,15,TRBJ1-5,TRBV27,TGTGCCAGCAGTATCGGACAGGGGCCGAATCAGCCCCAGCATTTT,CASSIGQGPNQPQHF
.,many,13,TRBJ1-5,TRBV7-2,TGTGCCAGCAGCTTACGCCAGAATCAGCCCCAGCATTTT,CASSLRQNQPQHF
.,many,11,TRBJ1-2,TRBV7-2,TGTGCCAGCAGCTTCTCCGGGCCCCCTTCCTTC,CASSFSGPPSF
TRBD1,many,18,TRBJ1-5,TRBV2,TGTGCCAGCAGTGAAGCCCTCCGGGACAGCCATAGCAATCAGCCCCAGCATTTT,CASSEALRDSHSNQPQHF
.,.,15,TRBJ2-7,TRBV7-9,TGTGCCACTAACTCCCAGACAGGGACTCCCTACGAGCAGTACTTC,CATNSQTGTPYEQYF
.,.,10,TRBJ1-2,TRBV4-2,TGTGCCAGCAGCCAAGAGGCCGGGACCTTC,CASSQEAGTF
.,many,14,TRBJ1-2,TRBV7-3,TGTGCCAGCAGCTTCGGGGGCCCGAACTATGGCTACACCTTC,CASSFGGPNYGYTF
.,many,15,TRBJ1-1,TRBV7-9,TGTGCCAGCAGACCCAACGGCGGACAGAACACTGAAGCTTTCTTT,CASRPNGGQNTEAFF
TRBD2,many,15,TRBJ2-7,TRBV28,TGTGCCAGCAGTCCCCCCGGGGTCCGGGGGGACGAGCAGTACTTC,CASSPPGVRGDEQYF
.,.,15,TRBJ2-2,TRBV7-9,TGTGCCAGCAGCTTGCGGCGGATATCCGGCGGGGAGCTGTTTTTT,CASSLRRISGGELFF
TRBD1,few,19,TRBJ1-2,TRBV18,TGTGCCGGCTCACCTGACCCATGGGGACAGGGGGCTTGGGGCTATGGCTACACCTTC,CAGSPDPWGQGAWGYGYTF
TRBD2,few,15,TRBJ2-1,TRBV27,TGTGCCAGCACCATAGCGGGAGAGAGCCTCAATGAGCAGTTCTTC,CASTIAGESLNEQFF
.,many,13,TRBJ1-2,TRBV28,TGTGCCAGCATAAAGGGGGGGGACTATGGCTACACCTTC,CASIKGGDYGYTF
.,many,15,TRBJ1-5,TRBV5-1,TGCGCCAGCAGCTTGGGGGGATCGGCGAGCCAGCCCCAGCATTTT,CASSLGGSASQPQHF
TRBD1,.,15,TRBJ2-5,TRBV11-1,TGTGCCAGCAGCCCGCCGACAGGGGCCGGGGAGACCCAGTACTTC,CASSPPTGAGETQYF
.,.,16,TRBJ1-3,TRBV19,TGTGCCAGTAGTATAGATGTCTCGGTCGCTGGAAACACCATATATTTT,CASSIDVSVAGNTIYF
.,few,15,TRBJ2-1,TRBV20-1,TGCAGTGCCCCTGCTTCGGGACGGGTATACAATGAGCAGTTCTTC,CSAPASGRVYNEQFF
TRBD1,few,17,TRBJ2-6,TRBV9,TGTGCCAGCAGCCGGACAGGGTCCTCCTCTGGGGCCAACGTCCTGACTTTC,CASSRTGSSSGANVLTF
TRBD2,.,16,TRBJ2-4,TRBV4-1,TGCGCCAGCAGCCAAGTCCCTCCGGGAGGGAAAAACATTCAGTACTTC,CASSQVPPGGKNIQYF
TRBD1,.,13,TRBJ1-2,TRBV5-1,TGCGCCAGCAGCGTGACAGGGGCCTATGGCTACACCTTC,CASSVTGAYGYTF
.,.,13,TRBJ1-1,TRBV14,TGTGCCAGCAGCCAAGCAGCCGAGACTAAAGCTTTCTTT,CASSQAAETKAFF
.,many,13,TRBJ1-2,TRBV5-4,TGTGCCAGCAGCTCGCTTCAGAACTATGGCTACACCTTC,CASSSLQNYGYTF
TRBD1,.,11,TRBJ1-2,TRBV30,TGTGCCTGGAGTCCAGGGGGTGGCTACACCTTC,CAWSPGGGYTF
.,.,15,TRBJ2-7,TRBV4-1,TGCGCCAGCAGCCAAGAATGGGAGCGCTCCTACGAGCAGTACTTC,CASSQEWERSYEQYF
.,many,15,TRBJ2-7,TRBV28,TGTGCCAGCAGGCGCACTGGATCCTGGGGCTACGAGCAGTACTTC,CASRRTGSWGYEQYF
.,many,15,TRBJ2-7,TRBV11-2,TGTGCCAGCAGCTCTCCTAGGGATAGCTCCTACGAGCAGTACTTC,CASSSPRDSSYEQYF
TRBD1,few,13,TRBJ1-2,TRBV29-1,TGCAGCGTTCCTATCGGGCGACAGGGGGGCTACACCTTC,CSVPIGRQGGYTF
.,.,16,TRBJ2-2,TRBV29-1,TGCAGCGTTGGTCGGAACCCGTCAGTGGACACCGGGGAGCTGTTTTTT,CSVGRNPSVDTGELFF
TRBD2,few,17,TRBJ2-3,TRBV11-2,TGTGCCAGCAGCCCGCCCTTGGGGCGGGGGAGCACAGATACGCAGTATTTT,CASSPPLGRGSTDTQYF
.,few,14,TRBJ2-5,TRBV5-5,TGTGCCAGCAGCTTTGTCGGGCAGGGAGAGACCCAGTACTTC,CASSFVGQGETQYF
.,many,17,TRBJ1-1,TRBV28,TGTGCCAGCAGTACCGGCAAGGGGGGGGCCATGAACACTGAAGCTTTCTTT,CASSTGKGGAMNTEAFF
TRBD2,.,18,TRBJ2-3,TRBV9,TGTGCCAGCAGCGCCGACGGGACTAGCGGGAGTCTCGCAGATACGCAGTATTTT,CASSADGTSGSLADTQYF
.,.,13,TRBJ2-7,TRBV4-1,TGCGCCAGCAGCCAAGGGTCGGATTACGAGCAGTACTTC,CASSQGSDYEQYF
.,.,16,TRBJ2-7,TRBV7-9,TGTGCCAGCAGCTCTACTTCCGGGAAGCTTAGCTACGAGCAGTACTTC,CASSSTSGKLSYEQYF
.,many,14,TRBJ1-1,TRBV5-5,TGTGCCAGCAGCTTGCCCAGGACAGACACTGAAGCTTTCTTT,CASSLPRTDTEAFF